Only one count was recorded for the clone carrying this T cell receptor beta chain. This specimen belongs to a study of blood T cell repertoires in COVID-19. Assay used: immunoSEQ multiplex PCR; TCRdb lists only in-frame clones, some missing. The sample yields some 140,000 clones, roughly four fifths seen once. Germline CDR1 SGHTA, CDR2 FQGNSA. V gave up 1 base and J gave up 7 bases, with 14 bases separating them. The CDR3 spans 16 residues. Source material: PBMCs or T cells enriched from blood (not recorded which). The clonotype originates from a man between 45 and 60 years old who had recovered from COVID-19. The chain couples TRBV7-2 to TRBJ1-6, with D unresolved. In DNA form, the CDR3 reads TGTGCCAGCAGCTTAGTAAAGTCCGGGTTCAATTCACCCCTCCACTTT. Translated, it gives CASSLVKSGFNSPLHF.